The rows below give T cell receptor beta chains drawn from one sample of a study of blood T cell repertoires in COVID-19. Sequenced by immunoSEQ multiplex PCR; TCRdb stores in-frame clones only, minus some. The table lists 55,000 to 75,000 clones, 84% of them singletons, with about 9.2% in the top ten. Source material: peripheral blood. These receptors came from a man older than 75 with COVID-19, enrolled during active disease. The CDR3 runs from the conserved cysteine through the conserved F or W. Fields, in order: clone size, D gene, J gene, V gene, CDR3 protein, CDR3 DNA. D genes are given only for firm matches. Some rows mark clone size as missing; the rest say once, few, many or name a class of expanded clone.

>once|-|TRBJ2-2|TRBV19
CASTIWEGQVGTGELFF
TGTGCCAGTACCATATGGGAGGGACAGGTTGGCACCGGGGAGCTGTTTTTT
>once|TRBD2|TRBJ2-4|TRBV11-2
CASSQTKREPNIQYF
TGTGCCAGCAGCCAGACGAAGCGGGAGCCGAACATTCAGTACTTC
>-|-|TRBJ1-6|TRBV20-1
CSARDEGPLHF
TGCAGTGCTAGAGACGAGGGACCCCTCCACTTT
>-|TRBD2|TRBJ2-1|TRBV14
CASSQAGGPYNEQFF
TGTGCCAGCAGCCAAGCGGGGGGGCCCTACAATGAGCAGTTCTTC
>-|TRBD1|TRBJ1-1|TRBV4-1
CASSRPGGGDTEAFF
TGCGCCAGCAGCCGCCCAGGGGGTGGGGATACTGAAGCTTTCTTT
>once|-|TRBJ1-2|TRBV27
CASSLLDRRTYGYTF
TGTGCCAGCAGTTTATTGGACAGACGAACCTATGGCTACACCTTC
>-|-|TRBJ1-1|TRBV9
CASSASYRSGGQNEAFF
TGTGCCAGCAGCGCGTCCTATCGGAGCGGGGGGCAGAATGAAGCTTTCTTT
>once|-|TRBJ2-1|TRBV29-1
CSVPGGAEFF
TGCAGCGTTCCTGGGGGGGCAGAGTTCTTC
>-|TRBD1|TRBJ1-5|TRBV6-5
CASRPDRGGQPQHF
TGTGCCAGCAGACCCGACAGGGGGGGCCAGCCCCAGCATTTT
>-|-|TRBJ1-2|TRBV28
CASSSTSYHGYTF
TGTGCCAGCAGTTCGACATCGTACCATGGCTACACCTTC
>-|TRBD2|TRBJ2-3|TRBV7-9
CASTNSGGGKTDTQYF
TGTGCCAGCACCAACTCGGGGGGAGGGAAGACTGATACGCAGTATTTT
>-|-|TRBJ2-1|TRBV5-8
CASSLGDSSYNEQFF
TGTGCCAGCAGCTTGGGCGATAGCTCCTACAATGAGCAGTTCTTC
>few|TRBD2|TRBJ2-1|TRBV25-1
CASSGYLGLAGNNEQFF
TGTGCCAGCAGTGGGTACCTGGGACTAGCGGGGAACAATGAGCAGTTCTTC
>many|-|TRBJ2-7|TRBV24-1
CATSDALEQYF
TGTGCCACCAGTGATGCACTCGAGCAGTACTTC
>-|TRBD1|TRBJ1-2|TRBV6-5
CASSPRTGGLGYTF
TGTGCCAGCAGCCCCAGGACAGGTGGGCTTGGCTACACCTTC
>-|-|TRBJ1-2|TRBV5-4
CASSLVGQNYGYTF
TGTGCCAGCAGCTTGGTTGGGCAGAACTATGGCTACACCTTC
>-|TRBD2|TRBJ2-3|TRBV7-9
CASSFPKGAGSTDTQYF
TGTGCCAGCAGCTTCCCCAAGGGAGCGGGGAGCACAGATACGCAGTATTTT
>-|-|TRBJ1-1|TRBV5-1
CASSAPGRAGLSLTEAFF
TGCGCCAGCAGCGCCCCCGGTCGGGCAGGGCTGTCCCTAACTGAAGCTTTCTTT
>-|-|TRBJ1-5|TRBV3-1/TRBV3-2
CASSHGRSNQPQHF
TGTGCCAGCAGCCATGGTAGAAGCAATCAGCCCCAGCATTTT
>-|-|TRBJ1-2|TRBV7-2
CASSLGRGYGYTF
TGTGCCAGCAGCTTGGGCAGGGGCTATGGCTACACCTTC
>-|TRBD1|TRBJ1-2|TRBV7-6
CASSLVTGVGYGYTF
TGTGCCAGCAGCTTAGTGACAGGGGTTGGCTATGGCTACACCTTC
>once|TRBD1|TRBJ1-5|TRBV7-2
CASSELGQPNQPQHF
TGTGCCAGTTCGGAGTTGGGACAGCCCAATCAGCCCCAGCATTTT
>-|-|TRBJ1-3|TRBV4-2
CASSQDEASDFGNTIYF
TGTGCCAGCAGCCAAGATGAGGCCAGTGACTTTGGAAACACCATATATTTT
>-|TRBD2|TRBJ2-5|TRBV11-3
CASSLASGAGETQYF
TGTGCCAGCAGCTTAGCCAGCGGGGCCGGGGAGACCCAGTACTTC
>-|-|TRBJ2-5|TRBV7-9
CASSQWGGADQETQYF
TGTGCCAGCAGCCAGTGGGGTGGGGCGGACCAAGAGACCCAGTACTTC
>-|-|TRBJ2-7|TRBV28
CASSLGHTYSYEQYF
TGTGCCAGCAGTTTAGGACATACCTACTCCTACGAGCAGTACTTC
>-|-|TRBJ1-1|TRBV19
CASSVGGTMNTEAFF
TGTGCCAGTAGCGTTGGGGGCACCATGAACACTGAAGCTTTCTTT
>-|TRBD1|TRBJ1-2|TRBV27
CASSSGTGQYGYTF
TGTGCCAGTTCGTCCGGGACAGGACAATATGGCTACACCTTC
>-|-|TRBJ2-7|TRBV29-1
CSVDSEGYEQYF
TGCAGCGTTGACTCTGAGGGCTACGAGCAGTACTTC
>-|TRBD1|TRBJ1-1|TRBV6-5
CASSYLDRVEAFF
TGTGCCAGCAGTTACCTCGACAGGGTCGAAGCTTTCTTT
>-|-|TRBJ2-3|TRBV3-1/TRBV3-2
CASSQDPPRGSTDTQYF
TGTGCCAGCAGCCAAGACCCCCCTCGGGGGAGCACAGATACGCAGTATTTT
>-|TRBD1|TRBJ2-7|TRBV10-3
CAISDRGITYEQYF
TGTGCCATCAGTGACAGGGGGATAACCTACGAGCAGTACTTC
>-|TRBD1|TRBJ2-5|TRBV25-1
CASSRTGRQETQYF
TGTGCCAGCAGCCGGACAGGGAGGCAAGAGACCCAGTACTTC
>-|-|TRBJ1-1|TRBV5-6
CASSPPSSGGTEAFF
TGTGCCAGCAGCCCCCCGTCGTCGGGGGGGACTGAAGCTTTCTTT
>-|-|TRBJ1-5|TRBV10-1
CASSEGLSNQPQHF
TGCGCCAGCAGTGAGGGGCTTAGCAATCAGCCCCAGCATTTT
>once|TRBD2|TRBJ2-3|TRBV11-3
CASSLRLADTQYF
TGTGCCAGCAGCTTAAGACTAGCGGATACGCAGTATTTT
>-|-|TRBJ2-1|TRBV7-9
CASTRRGGEQFF
TGTGCCAGCACCCGGAGGGGTGGTGAGCAGTTCTTC
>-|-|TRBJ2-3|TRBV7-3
CASSLGLAYDTQYF
TGTGCCAGCAGCTTAGGACTGGCTTACGATACGCAGTATTTT
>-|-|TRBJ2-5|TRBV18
CASSLPGSQETQYF
TGTGCCAGCTCACTACCGGGGAGCCAAGAGACCCAGTACTTC
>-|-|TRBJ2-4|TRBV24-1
CATSGKDSSNIQYF
TGTGCCACCAGTGGCAAGGACAGTTCAAACATTCAGTACTTC
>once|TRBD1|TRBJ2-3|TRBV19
CASSIGPGQATDTQYF
TGTGCCAGTAGTATAGGTCCGGGACAGGCCACGGATACGCAGTATTTT
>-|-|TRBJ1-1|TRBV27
CASTPTRITTEAFF
TGTGCCAGCACCCCGACAAGGATTACCACTGAAGCTTTCTTT
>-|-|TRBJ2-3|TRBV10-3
CAISDPALRDTQYF
TGTGCCATCAGTGACCCAGCGTTGAGGGATACGCAGTATTTT